This T cell receptor beta chain stems from a study of T cell responses to AZD1222 COVID-19 vaccine. Study information: Researchers grouped second doses given at about 4 or about 12 weeks into one pool. Study-level findings and limits: Donors skewed white British and female; clonal diversity was possibly underestimated.

With respect to this clone: Its antigen is undetermined.

Germline values: CDR1 MNHNY, CDR2 SVGAGI (reference sequence). The V gene end was trimmed by 4 bases and the J gene end by 5 bases; junction bases not matched to a gene: 13. There are 16 residues in the CDR3. Profiling relied on immunoSEQ multiplex PCR, and the TCRdb table lists in-frame clones only, not all of them. The sample yields 100,000 to 120,000 clones, 82% seen once. The clonotype was recovered from an adult in good health. Here the sequenced sample was peripheral blood, taken on day 0 of AZD1222 vaccination. This chain joins TRBV6-6 and TRBJ1-2, with 7 bases identical to TRBD1. CDR3 residues: CASSSGTAGLIYGYTF. DNA of the CDR3: TGTGCCAGCAGTTCGGGGACAGCAGGACTCATTTATGGCTACACCTTC.